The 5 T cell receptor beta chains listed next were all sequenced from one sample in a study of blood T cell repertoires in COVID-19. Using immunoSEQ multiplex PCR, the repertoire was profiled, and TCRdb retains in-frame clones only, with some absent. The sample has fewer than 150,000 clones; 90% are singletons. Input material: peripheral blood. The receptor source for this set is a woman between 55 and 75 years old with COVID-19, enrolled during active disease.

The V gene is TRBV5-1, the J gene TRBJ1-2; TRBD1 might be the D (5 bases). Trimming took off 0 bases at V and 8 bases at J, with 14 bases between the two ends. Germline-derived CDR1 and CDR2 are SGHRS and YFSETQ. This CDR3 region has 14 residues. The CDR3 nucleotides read TGCGCCAGCAGCTTGGAATCACGATCAGGGGGCTACACCTTC. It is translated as CASSLESRSGGYTF.

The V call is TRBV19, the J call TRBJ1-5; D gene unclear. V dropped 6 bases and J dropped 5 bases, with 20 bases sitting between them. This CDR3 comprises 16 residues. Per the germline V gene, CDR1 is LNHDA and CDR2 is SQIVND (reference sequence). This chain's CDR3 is CASSPTGSSAHQPQHF. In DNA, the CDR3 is TGTGCCAGTAGCCCGACCGGGTCCTCCGCCCATCAGCCCCAGCATTTT.

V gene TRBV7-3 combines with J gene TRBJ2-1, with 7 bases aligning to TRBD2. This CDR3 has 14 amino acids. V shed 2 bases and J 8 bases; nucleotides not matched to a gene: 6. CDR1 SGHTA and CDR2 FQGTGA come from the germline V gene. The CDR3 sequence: CASSLYGGVDEQFF. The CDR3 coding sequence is TGTGCCAGCAGCTTATATGGGGGGGTAGATGAGCAGTTCTTC.

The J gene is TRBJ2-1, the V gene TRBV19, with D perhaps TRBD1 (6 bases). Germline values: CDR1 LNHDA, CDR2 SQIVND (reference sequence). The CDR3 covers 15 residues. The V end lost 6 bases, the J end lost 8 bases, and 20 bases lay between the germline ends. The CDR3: CASSPFWAKGDEQFF. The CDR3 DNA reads TGTGCCAGTAGCCCTTTTTGGGCAAAGGGGGATGAGCAGTTCTTC.

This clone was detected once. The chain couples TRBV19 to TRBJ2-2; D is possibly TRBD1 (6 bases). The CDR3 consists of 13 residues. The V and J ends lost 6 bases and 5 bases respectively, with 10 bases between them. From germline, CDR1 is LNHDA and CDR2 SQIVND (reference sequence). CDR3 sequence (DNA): TGTGCCAGTAGGCTAACAGGGACCGGGGAGCTGTTTTTT. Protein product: CASRLTGTGELFF.